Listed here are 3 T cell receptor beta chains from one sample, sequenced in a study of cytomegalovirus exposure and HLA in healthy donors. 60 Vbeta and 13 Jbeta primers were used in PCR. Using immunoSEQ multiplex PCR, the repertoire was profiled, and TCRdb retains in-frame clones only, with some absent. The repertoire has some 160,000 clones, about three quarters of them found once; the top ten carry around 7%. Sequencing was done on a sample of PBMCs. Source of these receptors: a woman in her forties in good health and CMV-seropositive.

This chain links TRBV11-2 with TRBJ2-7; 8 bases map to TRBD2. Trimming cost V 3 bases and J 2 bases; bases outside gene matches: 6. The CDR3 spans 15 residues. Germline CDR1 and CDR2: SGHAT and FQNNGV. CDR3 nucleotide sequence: TGTGCCAGCAGCTTGTCCGGGGGGGGAGCCTACGAGCAGTACTTC. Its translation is CASSLSGGGAYEQYF.

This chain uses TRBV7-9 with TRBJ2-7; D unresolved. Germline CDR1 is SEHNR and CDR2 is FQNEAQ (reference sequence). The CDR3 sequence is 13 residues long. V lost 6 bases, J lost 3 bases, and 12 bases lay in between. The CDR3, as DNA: TGTGCCAGCAGTTCTCCCCCAGGCTACGAGCAGTACTTC. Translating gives CASSSPPGYEQYF.

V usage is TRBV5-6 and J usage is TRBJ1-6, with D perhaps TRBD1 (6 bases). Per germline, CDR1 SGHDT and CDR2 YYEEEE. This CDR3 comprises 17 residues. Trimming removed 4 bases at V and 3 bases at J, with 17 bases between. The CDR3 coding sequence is TGTGCCAGCAGCCAGCGTTCCACAGGGAACTATAATTCACCCCTCCACTTT. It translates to CASSQRSTGNYNSPLHF.